What follows are 10 T cell receptor beta chains derived from one specimen sequenced in a study of T cells in Graves' hyperthyroidism and ophthalmopathy (dated by TCRdb to about 2019). Library construction relied on multiplex PCR. Sequencing was performed on an Illumina HiSeq 2000. The TCR beta CDR3 regions were amplified from the RNA transcripts. For the first round of RT-PCR on the TCR CDR3, the HTBI primer set was used together with the Qiagen OneStep RT-PCR kit. TCRdb applied fastp at Q25 and MiXCR to the public reads, then kept only in-frame beta chains. When rows share a CDR3 protein, they turn into one entry using the most common DNA and genes. Recorded for this sample are about 350,000 distinct CDR3 sequences; about a sixth of them occurred a single time. Of the sample, roughly 15% is held by the ten largest clones. The sample comprised blood. The source is a woman in her forties with Graves' ophthalmopathy.

The table lists this clonotype with many counts. V gene TRBV7-8 combines with J gene TRBJ1-5; 7 bases are shared with TRBD1. Trimming removed 5 bases from V and 6 bases from J; junction bases left unmatched: 10. The CDR3 sequence is 15 residues long. Germline loops: CDR1 SGHVS, CDR2 FQNEAQ. For the CDR3, the DNA is TGTGCCAGCAGCCAATCGACAGGGTTTAGTCAGCCCCAGCATTTT. Its translation: CASSQSTGFSQPQHF.

This clonotype was detected ten times or more. The chain combines TRBV24-1 with TRBJ2-2; D uncertain. Trimming removed 1 base at V and 0 bases at J, with 11 bases between. The CDR3 has 17 amino acids. Looked up from germline, CDR1 is KGHDR and CDR2 is SFDVKD. Written as DNA, the CDR3 is TGTGCCACCAGTGATTTAAAGGATTTCGCGAACACCGGGGAGCTGTTTTTT. This sequence encodes CATSDLKDFANTGELFF.

This clonotype was detected ten times or more. The V and J genes are TRBV30 and TRBJ1-1; D is uncertain. This CDR3 contains 14 residues. Germline loops: CDR1 GTSNPN, CDR2 SVGIG (reference sequence). V was shortened by 2 bases and J by 0 bases, with 10 bases between the two germline ends. The CDR3 coding sequence is TGTGCCTGGAGTATGAGGAGCGTGAACACTGAAGCTTTCTTT. This codes for CAWSMRSVNTEAFF.

This clonotype was seen repeatedly, ten times or more. J is TRBJ2-5 and V is TRBV5-1, with D possibly matching TRBD1 (6 bases). Germline CDR1 and CDR2: SGHRS and YFSETQ. V shed 4 bases and J shed 5 bases, with 18 bases lying between them. The CDR3 loop spans 15 amino acids. DNA for the CDR3: TGCGCCAGCAGCCTGAACGCGGGCACAGGGGAGACCCAGTACTTC. This codes for CASSLNAGTGETQYF.

In its sample, this clonotype was seen many times. The V and J genes are TRBV7-9 and TRBJ1-2; no clear D gene. This CDR3 comprises 15 residues. V was trimmed by 4 bases and J by 5 bases, leaving 17 bases between them. Germline V gives CDR1 SEHNR, CDR2 FQNEAQ (reference sequence). The CDR3 nucleotides are TGTGCCAGCAGCTCAGATCCCACGGGGAGGTATGGCTACACCTTC. Translating gives CASSSDPTGRYGYTF. Full variable domain (outside the CDR3, taken from reference TRBV7-9 and TRBJ1-2): DTGVSQNPRHKITKRGQNVTFRCDPISEHNRLYWYRQTLGQGPEFLTYFQNEAQLEKSRLLSDRFSAERPKGSFSTLEIQRTEQGDSAMYLCASSSDPTGRYGYTFGSGTRLTVV.

In this sample, this clonotype turned up many times. The genes are TRBV28 and TRBJ1-1; TRBD1 aligns across 7 bases. Germline V CDR1 and CDR2: MDHEN, SYDVKM. The CDR3 consists of 16 residues. After removal of 1 base from V and 3 bases from J, the junction contained 8 bases not matched to a gene. The CDR3 loop reads CASSLSDDRVYTEAFF. DNA for the CDR3: TGTGCCAGCAGTTTATCAGACGACAGGGTGTACACTGAAGCTTTCTTT.

This clonotype has at least ten counts. This chain joins TRBV19 and TRBJ2-7; D not resolved. Germline loops: CDR1 LNHDA, CDR2 SQIVND (reference sequence). The V gene lost 8 bases and the J gene lost 6 bases, with 14 bases spanning the gap. CDR3 length: 12 amino acids. In DNA, the CDR3 is TGTGCCAGTTCAGAGAGTGTCGGCGAGCAGTACTTC. Protein: CASSESVGEQYF. The full variable domain, completed using reference TRBV19 and TRBJ2-7, is DGGITQSPKYLFRKEGQNVTLSCEQNLNHDAMYWYRQDPGQGLRLIYYSQIVNDFQKGDIAEGYSVSREKKESFPLTVTSAQKNPTAFYLCASSESVGEQYFGPGTRLTVT.

This clonotype was detected ten times or more. The V call is TRBV6-2 or TRBV6-3, the J call TRBJ2-7; 8 bases are shared with TRBD1. CDR3 length: 15 residues. Trimming took 2 bases from V and 4 from J; bases not matched to a gene: 7. Germline V lookup: CDR1 MNHEY, CDR2 SVGEGT. CDR3 amino acids: CASSYPMGQVYEQYF. The CDR3 coding sequence is TGTGCCAGCAGTTACCCCATGGGACAGGTATACGAGCAGTACTTC.

This clonotype appeared many times. The chain couples TRBV5-1 to TRBJ2-2; a weak D match, TRBD1 (5 bases). Trimming left V 0 bases short and J 5 bases short, with 11 bases between. The germline V gene encodes CDR1 SGHRS and CDR2 YFSETQ. There are 15 residues in the CDR3. The CDR3 is CASSLDTQGTGELFF. The DNA of the CDR3 is TGCGCCAGCAGCTTGGATACTCAGGGTACCGGGGAGCTGTTTTTT. The entire variable domain, with the rest obtained from reference TRBV5-1 and TRBJ2-2, is as follows: KAGVTQTPRYLIKTRGQQVTLSCSPISGHRSVSWYQQTPGQGLQFLFEYFSETQRNKGNFPGRFSGRQFSNSRSEMNVSTLELGDSALYLCASSLDTQGTGELFFGEGSRLTVL.

This clonotype was observed at least ten times. The CDR3 spells CAKAGGQKNGGYTF. The CDR3 DNA reads TGTGCCAAAGCAGGTGGACAGAAAAATGGGGGCTACACCTTC. The rearrangement uses TRBV9 and TRBJ1-2, with TRBD1 as a possible D gene (6 bases). The V and J ends lost 9 bases and 8 bases respectively, with 23 bases between them. The CDR3 is made up of 14 amino acids. Germline CDR1 and CDR2: SGDLS and YYNGEE.